These T cell receptor beta chains were read from a single sample in a study of control samples from healthy donors and cancer patients. Method: immunoSEQ multiplex PCR; TCRdb's copy keeps in-frame clones and lacks some. The sample contains roughly 160,000 clones, 85% to 90% of which appear only once. Sequencing was done on a sample of blood. These receptors all come from a woman aged 25 to 39 in good health. Each CDR3 is given with its conserved first and last residue.

v_gene	j_gene	CDR3aa
TRBV28	TRBJ1-1	CASSSPGDLNTEAFF
TRBV20-1	TRBJ2-5	CSNMKQETQYF
TRBV7-2	TRBJ1-2	CASSLGGSQLVLDGYTF
TRBV3-1/TRBV3-2	TRBJ1-2	CASSLPGQGYGYTF
TRBV10-1	TRBJ1-1	CASSYLRDRGPTEAFF
TRBV7-9	TRBJ2-3	CASKPGAADTQYF
TRBV5-1	TRBJ1-1	CASSSNSMNTEAFF
TRBV15	TRBJ2-6	CATSSESLQGYPSGANVLTF
TRBV3-1/TRBV3-2	TRBJ1-2	CASSQKGGSYGYTF
TRBV28	TRBJ2-5	CASSPLAGGRETQYF
TRBV5-6	TRBJ2-5	CASVPPGGGQKLETQYF